The 27 T cell receptor beta chains reported below all come from one sample, sequenced in a study of Ad26.COV2.S vaccination and SARS-CoV-2 variants. Described treatment: some 20 received Ad26.COV2.S at low or high dose, single or two shots; roughly five received placebo; per-sample allocation not given. Sampling occurred on day 63 after the first vaccine or placebo injection. Profiling relied on immunoSEQ multiplex PCR, and the TCRdb table lists in-frame clones only, not all of them. This table holds about 480,000 clones, around 85% found once. The sequenced sample was peripheral blood, obtained in a trial of Ad26.COV2.S vaccine versus placebo. These receptors were taken from a person between 18 and 65 years old who received the Ad26.COV2.S COVID-19 vaccine or a placebo.

The J gene is TRBJ2-7, the V gene TRBV6-1, with 8 nucleotides matching TRBD2. The CDR3 sequence is 15 residues long. Trimming took 3 bases from V and 4 from J; bases not matched to a gene: 8. Germline assignment: CDR1 MNHNS and CDR2 SASEGT. The CDR3 loop reads CASSEVRGGAYEQYF. The CDR3 DNA follows: TGTGCCAGCAGTGAGGTTCGGGGGGGGGCGTACGAGCAGTACTTC.

This clone was recorded once. The rearrangement joins TRBV28 to TRBJ1-2; D remains ambiguous. Germline CDR1 reads MDHEN; CDR2 reads SYDVKM. The CDR3 is 13 residues long. The ends were cut back, 6 bases at V and 7 bases at J, with 15 bases in the middle. The CDR3 nucleotides read TGTGCCAGCAGACCCTTACCCGGCGGTGGCTACACCTTC. This translates into CASRPLPGGGYTF.

The rearrangement links TRBV4-2 to TRBJ2-1, with 7 bases identical to TRBD2. This CDR3 contains 15 residues. Germline V gene lookup returns CDR1 LGHNA and CDR2 YNFKEQ. V shed 1 base, J shed 4 bases, and the junction held 4 bases outside the gene matches. DNA of the CDR3: TGTGCCAGCAGCCAAGCGGAACTAGCGTACAATGAGCAGTTCTTC. As protein: CASSQAELAYNEQFF.

CDR3 sequence: CASSSQSPGQGARSPYEQYF. The CDR3 nucleotides read TGTGCCAGCAGTTCGCAATCACCGGGACAGGGGGCGAGATCCCCATACGAGCAGTACTTC. The chain links TRBV28 to TRBJ2-7; 12 nucleotides line up with TRBD1. This CDR3 has 20 amino acids. Germline trimming cut 4 bases from V and 4 bases from J; bases unmatched to any gene: 20. Germline V CDR1 and CDR2: MDHEN, SYDVKM.

The V call is TRBV4-1, the J call TRBJ2-3, with D possibly matching TRBD1 (7 bases). From germline, CDR1 is MGHRA and CDR2 YSYEKL. The V gene lost 4 bases and the J gene lost 3 bases, with 17 bases spanning the gap. The CDR3 loop spans 16 amino acids. The CDR3 coding sequence is TGCGCCAGCAGCCCAGGGGCGGGGACAGAAACAGATACGCAGTATTTT. Its protein product is CASSPGAGTETDTQYF.

The chain uses TRBV28 and TRBJ1-1, with D unclear. The V gene lost 3 bases and the J gene lost 0 bases, with 8 bases spanning the gap. CDR1 MDHEN and CDR2 SYDVKM come from the germline V gene. The CDR3 spans 14 residues. CDR3 region: CASSFSGVNTEAFF. In DNA form, the CDR3 reads TGTGCCAGCAGTTTCTCGGGCGTGAACACTGAAGCTTTCTTT.

The chain is built from TRBV9 and TRBJ2-1; no clear D gene. The V gene's germline CDR1 is SGDLS and CDR2 YYNGEE. Trimming shortened V by 3 bases and J by 6 bases, and 10 bases separated the two germline ends. The CDR3 contains 13 residues. The CDR3 sequence: CASSEIVGNEQFF. The DNA of the CDR3 is TGTGCCAGCAGCGAGATCGTTGGCAATGAGCAGTTCTTC.

This clone was counted ten times or more. This sequence joins TRBV6-1 and TRBJ1-1; D gene uncertain. CDR1 is MNHNS, CDR2 SASEGT, per germline. This CDR3 spans 13 amino acids. V lost 3 bases to trimming and J lost 7 bases, with 12 bases between them. The CDR3, as DNA: TGTGCCAGCAGTGAGGTTGGCAGAAGTGAAGCTTTCTTT. Translating it yields CASSEVGRSEAFF.

The CDR3 here is CASSPVGGKDVGYTF. The CDR3 coding sequence is TGTGCCAGCAGCCCGGTCGGAGGGAAGGATGTAGGCTACACCTTC. The chain carries TRBV3-1 (or the pseudogene TRBV3-2) and TRBJ1-2, with D uncertain. The CDR3 is 15 amino acids. From germline, CDR1 is LGHDT and CDR2 YNNKEL (reference sequence). V was clipped by 4 bases and J by 8 bases, with 20 bases between them.

The chain is built from TRBV10-3 and TRBJ2-1; 9 bases align to TRBD2. This CDR3 spans 16 amino acids. Germline assignment: CDR1 ENHRY and CDR2 SYGVKD. The J segment lost 7 bases and the V segment lost 2 bases, leaving 9 bases of the junction unmatched. CDR3 DNA: TGTGCCATCAGTGAGCCTAGCGGGACGCAAAGGAATGAGCAGTTCTTC. Protein product: CAISEPSGTQRNEQFF.

The chain couples TRBV30 to TRBJ2-1, with D possibly being TRBD2 (5 bases). Germline V gene lookup returns CDR1 GTSNPN and CDR2 SVGIG (reference sequence). V lost 2 bases, J lost 5 bases, and 7 bases lay in between. The CDR3 loop spans 12 amino acids. DNA of the CDR3: TGTGCCTGGAGTAGAGGGAACAATGAGCAGTTCTTC. Its protein product is CAWSRGNNEQFF. Based on the CDR3 plus reference TRBV30 and TRBJ2-1, the full variable domain is SQTIHQWPATLVQPVGSPLSLECTVEGTSNPNLYWYRQAAGRGLQLLFYSVGIGQISSEVPQNLSASRPQDRQFILSSKKLLLSDSGFYLCAWSRGNNEQFFGPGTRLTVL.

In this sample, this clone turned up once. J is TRBJ2-1 and V is TRBV9; 9 bases align to TRBD2. CDR1 and CDR2 (germline): SGDLS, YYNGEE. The J segment lost 9 bases and the V segment lost 3 bases, leaving 10 bases of the junction unmatched. CDR3 length equals 15 residues. This chain's CDR3 is CASSGGGRDKSEQFF. The DNA of the CDR3 is TGTGCCAGCAGCGGGGGCGGGAGGGATAAGAGTGAGCAGTTCTTC.

The rearrangement joins TRBV3-1 (or the pseudogene TRBV3-2) to TRBJ2-1; D may be TRBD1 or TRBD2 (5 bases each). The CDR3 spans 16 residues. V lost 3 bases to trimming and J lost 8 bases, with 20 bases between them. The V gene's germline CDR1 is LGHDT and CDR2 YNNKEL (reference sequence). The CDR3 nucleotides read TGTGCCAGCAGCCATGGGCCCTTTAGTCGAGGGGATGAGCAGTTCTTC. It is translated as CASSHGPFSRGDEQFF.

This clone occurred once. The rearrangement joins TRBV30 to TRBJ1-6; 7 bases are shared with TRBD1. J was trimmed by 5 bases and V by 3 bases; bases with no gene match: 10. Germline V lookup: CDR1 GTSNPN, CDR2 SVGIG (reference sequence). The CDR3 runs to 16 residues. Here the CDR3 DNA reads TGTGCCTGGAGCCATACCAGGGGGAAGAATAATTCACCCCTCCACTTT. This sequence encodes CAWSHTRGKNNSPLHF. The whole variable domain, filled in from reference TRBV30 and TRBJ1-6, reads SQTIHQWPATLVQPVGSPLSLECTVEGTSNPNLYWYRQAAGRGLQLLFYSVGIGQISSEVPQNLSASRPQDRQFILSSKKLLLSDSGFYLCAWSHTRGKNNSPLHFGNGTRLTVT.

This chain connects TRBV27 to TRBJ1-5; 9 bases line up with TRBD1. The CDR3 loop spans 16 amino acids. With V trimmed by 3 bases and J by 4 bases, 7 bases remained unmatched. CDR1 MNHEY and CDR2 SMNVEV come from the germline V gene (reference sequence). CDR3 nucleotides: TGTGCCAGCAGTTTGGGGACAGGGTTAGGGAATCAGCCCCAGCATTTT. Encoded protein: CASSLGTGLGNQPQHF.

CDR3 DNA sequence: TGTGCCAGCAGCTGGGCGTCGGATCAGCCCCAGCATTTT. Its translation is CASSWASDQPQHF. The chain couples TRBV7-9 to TRBJ1-5; D call uncertain. Germline lookup yields CDR1 SEHNR and CDR2 FQNEAQ (reference sequence). V shed 4 bases and J shed 5 bases, with 9 bases lying between them. The CDR3 covers 13 residues.

V gene TRBV27 combines with J gene TRBJ2-3; 7 bases are shared with TRBD2. This CDR3 is built from 16 residues. The germline V gene has CDR1 MNHEY and CDR2 SMNVEV (reference sequence). J lost 1 base, V lost 0 bases, and 4 bases had no gene match. This CDR3 reads CASSLSGGGGTDTQYF. The CDR3 DNA reads TGTGCCAGCAGTTTATCGGGGGGAGGGGGCACAGATACGCAGTATTTT.

V is TRBV7-6 and J is TRBJ2-7, with 10 bases matching TRBD1. The length of the CDR3 is 16 residues. V trimming: 4 bases; J trimming: 5 bases; junction bases outside the gene matches: 11. Germline V lookup: CDR1 SGHVS, CDR2 FNYEAQ. In nucleotides, the CDR3 is TGTGCCAGCAGCTCCTTCGGACAGGGGGGATTTCACGAGCAGTACTTC. Translation: CASSSFGQGGFHEQYF.

The genes are TRBV12-3 or TRBV12-4 and TRBJ2-1; no firm D call. Trimming pared 3 bases from V and 9 bases from J, leaving 9 bases between. There are 12 residues in the CDR3. The CDR3 nucleotides are TGTGCCAGCAGTTTCCTCCCAAGTGAGCAGTTCTTC. Amino acid sequence: CASSFLPSEQFF.

The rearrangement links TRBV9 to TRBJ2-1; TRBD2 matches 12 bases. From germline, CDR1 is SGDLS and CDR2 YYNGEE. CDR3 size: 16 residues. The V and J ends lost 4 bases and 4 bases, in that order; junction bases with no gene match: 6. CDR3 in amino acids: CASSFRTSGTYNEQFF. The CDR3 region has the DNA TGTGCCAGCAGCTTCCGGACTAGCGGGACGTACAATGAGCAGTTCTTC.

On this clone: This same CDR3 is encoded by further DNA sequences in the sample. V is TRBV28 and J is TRBJ1-2, with D possibly matching TRBD1 (6 bases). With 3 bases removed from V and 5 bases from J, the gap between germline ends came to 13 bases. Germline V gene sequence: CDR1 MDHEN, CDR2 SYDVKM. This CDR3 has 14 residues. The CDR3, as DNA: TGTGCCAGCAGTTTGCTGGGGGCGAGATATGGCTACACCTTC. Its protein product is CASSLLGARYGYTF.

This clone was picked up one time. The gene calls are TRBV4-3 and TRBJ2-7; maybe TRBD2 (7 bases). Trimming shortened V by 1 base and J by 5 bases, and 18 bases separated the two germline ends. Germline V gives CDR1 LGHNA, CDR2 YSLEER. This CDR3 comprises 16 residues. CDR3 sequence reads: CASSQGLGGPGDEQYF. The CDR3 region has the DNA TGCGCCAGCAGCCAAGGTCTGGGGGGGCCTGGGGACGAGCAGTACTTC.

The V gene is TRBV18, the J gene TRBJ1-3; D ambiguous. The length of the CDR3 is 15 residues. The germline V gene has CDR1 KGHSH and CDR2 LQKENI. The ends were cut back, 3 bases at V and 4 bases at J, with 13 bases in the middle. The CDR3 DNA follows: TGTGCCAGCTCACCTTGGGTTGACGGAGGAAACACCATATATTTT. This sequence encodes CASSPWVDGGNTIYF.

This chain joins TRBV7-2 and TRBJ2-7, with a weak D call TRBD1 (5 bases). The germline V gene has CDR1 SGHTA and CDR2 FQGNSA. With 5 bases removed from V and 2 bases from J, the gap between germline ends came to 16 bases. This CDR3 is built from 15 residues. CDR3 region: CASSPDGRGTYEQYF. CDR3 coding DNA: TGTGCCAGCAGCCCCGACGGAAGGGGAACCTACGAGCAGTACTTC.

The V and J genes are TRBV7-2 and TRBJ2-5; TRBD2 aligns across 7 bases. J was trimmed by 7 bases and V by 5 bases; bases with no gene match: 13. Germline V gene data show CDR1 as SGHTA and CDR2 as FQGNSA. The CDR3 totals 15 residues. The CDR3: CASSPPGRGMGTQYF. The CDR3 DNA reads TGTGCCAGCAGCCCCCCCGGGCGGGGGATGGGGACCCAGTACTTC.

The V gene is TRBV30, the J gene TRBJ2-6, with 7 bases matching TRBD2. The CDR3 sequence is 15 residues long. The V gene end was trimmed by 3 bases and the J gene end by 2 bases; junction bases not matched to a gene: 4. Germline values: CDR1 GTSNPN, CDR2 SVGIG (reference sequence). This CDR3 is CAWRFGRAGANVLTF. For the CDR3, the DNA is TGTGCCTGGAGGTTTGGGAGGGCTGGGGCCAACGTCCTGACTTTC.

The chain joins TRBV6-6 to TRBJ2-1, with unresolved D. With 0 bases removed from V and 8 bases from J, the gap between germline ends came to 8 bases. Germline V lookup: CDR1 MNHNY, CDR2 SVGAGI (reference sequence). CDR3 length: 13 amino acids. CDR3 bases: TGTGCCAGCAGTTACTCCCCCTTGTATGAGCAGTTCTTC. Protein: CASSYSPLYEQFF.